This is a list of T cell receptor beta chains from one sample in a study of human T cells and chemical hapten exposure. TCRdb used MiXCR to reprocess the RACE reads, holding one entry per CDR3 protein. Of over 150,000 distinct CDR3 sequences in the sample, around 30% were seen once. Sequenced here: whole blood, sampled in connection with sensitization to the hapten diphenylcyclopropenone (DPC). Source of these receptors: a woman between 18 and 29 years old with alopecia areata. Some clones in this sample may be carry-over from other donors' samples. The CDR3 runs from the conserved cysteine through the conserved F or W. Fields, in order: V gene, CDR3 protein.

V gene: TRBV3-1
CDR3 protein: CASSSSSGHRSSYNEQFF

V gene: TRBV12-3/TRBV12-4
CDR3 protein: CASSAITENTEAFF

V gene: TRBV9
CDR3 protein: CASSARPYGYTF

V gene: TRBV7-2
CDR3 protein: CASSALTDTQYF

V gene: TRBV5-1
CDR3 protein: CASSPGRNHEKLFF

V gene: TRBV20-1
CDR3 protein: CSAVQGSDTEAFF

V gene: TRBV21-1
CDR3 protein: CASTLWGRQPQHF

V gene: TRBV7-8
CDR3 protein: CASSLGGTANEKLFF

V gene: TRBV29-1
CDR3 protein: CSVSSGQETQYF

V gene: TRBV27
CDR3 protein: CASSLTETGFF

V gene: TRBV7-9
CDR3 protein: CASSLGDKIVYEQYF

V gene: TRBV20-1
CDR3 protein: CSAREGHGNTIYF

V gene: TRBV24-1
CDR3 protein: CATSDRGPLGNEQFF